This T cell receptor (beta chain) was profiled in a study of tumor-infiltrating lymphocytes in primary liver carcinoma. Co-extraction of both nucleic acids (RNA and DNA) used 20-30 mg of unsorted bulk tissue. Constant-region priming of about 500 ng total RNA yielded TCR beta cDNA. A slightly modified ARM-PCR protocol with three nested multiplex PCR rounds produced these TCR beta libraries. From the multiplex PCR reads, TCRdb called clonotypes with MiXCR, one entry per CDR3 protein. The top ten clones hold approximately 20% of a sample with more than 75,000 distinct CDR3 sequences, 72% of them seen once. Of note for this clonotype: Mismatch with germline at one junction end may stem from a read error.

The specimen was liver tumor tissue from sampling region 1. The subset here: tumor region T1, superior pole. The clonotype originates from a man in his forties with primary liver carcinoma and hepatitis B virus infection.

This CDR3 reads CASRRGAGEIQYF. In DNA form, the CDR3 reads TGTGCCAGCAGGCGGGGGGCGGGAGAGATCCAGTACTTC. This chain connects TRBV6-6 to TRBJ2-5, with 8 bases lining up with TRBD2. Per the germline V gene, CDR1 is MNHNY and CDR2 is SVGAGI (reference sequence). The CDR3 sequence is 13 residues long.